This T cell receptor (beta chain) stems from a study of CD8+ T cells in alopecia areata. Study as a whole: Oral tofacitinib, 5 to 10 mg twice daily, was given in an open-label trial.

Treatment denoted: oral pan-JAK inhibitor, 5-10 mg twice daily. Lesional scalp punch biopsies and peripheral blood were collected from alopecia areata patients. The CDR3 runs to 12 residues. Trimming removed 9 bases from V and 0 bases from J, with 9 bases in between. Germline CDR1 WSHSY, CDR2 SAAADI. RNA extraction and reverse transcription yielded cDNA as sequencing template. Measured with immunoSEQ multiplex PCR; TCRdb has only the in-frame clones, and not every one. The repertoire includes 70,000 or so clones, approximately 28% of them detected once, and approximately 15% sits in the top ten. The sample consisted of CD8+ T cells sorted from blood, taken at week 4, from a patient treated with tofacitinib. This TCR was sampled from a human donor with alopecia areata. The chain carries TRBV10-2 and TRBJ2-7, with D unresolved. This CDR3 reads CASRKGSYEQYF. DNA of the CDR3: TGCGCCAGTCGAAAAGGCTCCTACGAGCAGTACTTC.